Presented here are 32 T cell receptor beta chains from one specimen sequenced in a study of cytomegalovirus exposure and HLA in healthy donors. Primers included in the PCR were 60 Vbeta and 13 Jbeta primers. The protocol was immunoSEQ multiplex PCR, while the TCRdb copy is restricted to in-frame clones and leaves out a portion. The data contain over 100,000 clones, about 73% of them singletons. The sample comprised PBMCs. These receptors all come from a woman younger than 45 in good health and CMV-seropositive.

The rearrangement joins TRBV30 to TRBJ1-5; 10 bases match TRBD1. This CDR3 contains 16 residues. Germline V gives CDR1 GTSNPN, CDR2 SVGIG (reference sequence). Unmatched junction bases numbered 8, after V lost 2 bases and J lost 4 bases. Here the CDR3 reads CAWSRDRGSRNQPQHF. The CDR3 bases are TGTGCCTGGAGTAGGGACAGGGGAAGTCGGAATCAGCCCCAGCATTTT. Based on the CDR3 plus reference TRBV30 and TRBJ1-5, the full variable domain is SQTIHQWPATLVQPVGSPLSLECTVEGTSNPNLYWYRQAAGRGLQLLFYSVGIGQISSEVPQNLSASRPQDRQFILSSKKLLLSDSGFYLCAWSRDRGSRNQPQHFGDGTRLSIL.

The J gene is TRBJ2-2, the V gene TRBV7-9, with a tentative D call TRBD1 (5 bases). Germline lookup yields CDR1 SEHNR and CDR2 FQNEAQ (reference sequence). The CDR3 contains 15 residues. The V end lost 5 bases, the J end lost 5 bases, and 15 bases lay between the germline ends. DNA for the CDR3: TGTGCCAGCAGCCCCAGGGATGTGGAAACCGGGGAGCTGTTTTTT. Translating it yields CASSPRDVETGELFF.

The chain recombines TRBV2 with TRBJ2-7; D gene uncertain. From germline, CDR1 is SNHLY and CDR2 FYNNEI. Trimming took off 3 bases at V and 0 bases at J, with 6 bases between the two ends. The CDR3 consists of 13 residues. CDR3 bases: TGTGCCAGCAGTGAGGTAGACTCCTACGAGCAGTACTTC. This gives the protein CASSEVDSYEQYF.

The chain recombines TRBV23-1 with TRBJ1-2, with D possibly matching TRBD1 (6 bases). TRBV23-1 is an ORF, with its function uncertain. With 4 bases removed from V and 2 bases from J, the gap between germline ends came to 11 bases. This CDR3 comprises 14 residues. CDR3 nucleotide sequence: TGCGCCAGCAGTCTGAGACAGGTAAACTATGGCTACACCTTC. This codes for CASSLRQVNYGYTF.

CDR3 bases: TGTGCCAGCTCACCCCAGGGGAACATTCAGTACTTC. It specifies CASSPQGNIQYF. The chain carries TRBV18 and TRBJ2-4; TRBD1 is a possible D gene (6 bases). CDR1 and CDR2 (germline): KGHSH, LQKENI. Trimming stripped 3 bases from V and 7 bases from J, with 7 bases between. The CDR3 contains 12 residues.

The sample holds a few counts of this clone. This chain joins TRBV28 and TRBJ2-2, with 8 bases lining up with TRBD2. The CDR3 has 14 residues. CDR1 is MDHEN and CDR2 is SYDVKM in the germline V gene. With V trimmed by 6 bases and J by 5 bases, 5 bases remained unmatched. Written as DNA, the CDR3 is TGTGCCAGCAGCCTCGGGGGGGTTACCGGGGAGCTGTTTTTT. This gives the protein CASSLGGVTGELFF.

This clone was seen more than once but under ten times. This chain connects TRBV6-6 to TRBJ1-4; 7 nucleotides align to TRBD1. Germline V CDR1 and CDR2: MNHNY, SVGAGI (reference sequence). V was pared by 11 bases and J by 5 bases, with 8 bases of the junction left unmatched. CDR3 size: 13 residues. The CDR3 coding sequence is TGTGCCGTAGGGGGCAGCGGAAATGAAAAACTGTTTTTT. It encodes CAVGGSGNEKLFF.

This chain joins TRBV2 and TRBJ2-5; a weak D match, TRBD1 (6 bases). V lost 3 bases and J 0 bases, leaving 14 bases between the germline ends. This CDR3 has 16 residues. Germline lookup yields CDR1 SNHLY and CDR2 FYNNEI. CDR3 sequence reads: CASSDEQGIDQETQYF. In nucleotides, the CDR3 is TGTGCCAGCAGTGATGAACAGGGAATAGACCAAGAGACCCAGTACTTC.

This chain links TRBV7-2 with TRBJ2-5; 10 bases agree with TRBD2. Losses at the gene ends were 5 bases for V and 5 bases for J; bases not matched to a gene: 5. The CDR3 is 14 residues long. The germline V gene has CDR1 SGHTA and CDR2 FQGNSA. The CDR3 bases are TGTGCCAGCAGCCCCAGCGGGGGGGTGGAGACCCAGTACTTC. This encodes CASSPSGGVETQYF.

V usage is TRBV27 and J usage is TRBJ1-2; a possible D gene is TRBD1 (5 bases). Germline-derived CDR1 and CDR2 are MNHEY and SMNVEV (reference sequence). The ends were cut back, 3 bases at V and 5 bases at J, with 10 bases in the middle. The CDR3 contains 13 residues. The CDR3 sequence is CASSFNGGYGYTF. In nucleotides, the CDR3 is TGTGCCAGCAGTTTCAACGGGGGGTATGGCTACACCTTC.

This chain uses TRBV5-4 with TRBJ1-6, with D possibly being TRBD1 (5 bases). The ends were cut back, 3 bases at V and 6 bases at J, with 10 bases in the middle. CDR1 and CDR2 (germline): SGHNT, YYREEE (reference sequence). This CDR3 is 14 amino acids long. The CDR3 DNA follows: TGTGCCAGCAGCTGGCAGGGAGGTAATTCACCCCTCCACTTT. Its protein is CASSWQGGNSPLHF.

This clone has more than one count but fewer than ten. The chain uses TRBV18 and TRBJ2-7; D is ambiguous. CDR1 is KGHSH, CDR2 LQKENI, per germline. The germline V and J ends were trimmed by 3 bases and 1 base, with 10 bases remaining between them. The CDR3 runs 14 residues. The CDR3: CASSPESVSYEQYF. As DNA, the CDR3 is TGTGCCAGCTCACCGGAGTCAGTTTCCTACGAGCAGTACTTC. The whole variable domain, remainder taken from reference TRBV18 and TRBJ2-7, is NAGVMQNPRHLVRRRGQEARLRCSPMKGHSHVYWYRQLPEEGLKFMVYLQKENIIDESGMPKERFSAEFPKEGPSILRIQQVVRGDSAAYFCASSPESVSYEQYFGPGTRLTVT.

The chain recombines TRBV6-5 with TRBJ2-7, with D maybe TRBD2 (5 bases). The CDR3 totals 11 residues. Germline V gene sequence: CDR1 MNHEY, CDR2 SVGAGI. The V end lost 6 bases, the J end lost 9 bases, and 12 bases lay between the germline ends. The CDR3 DNA follows: TGTGCCAGCAGCTCTGGACTGGGGCAGTACTTC. Translated: CASSSGLGQYF.

J is TRBJ1-1 and V is TRBV6-1; possible D gene TRBD1, 6 bases. Germline CDR1 MNHNS, CDR2 SASEGT. This CDR3 has 14 residues. With 6 bases removed from V and 1 base from J, the gap between germline ends came to 12 bases. CDR3 in amino acids: CASSRQAENTEAFF. For the CDR3, the DNA is TGTGCCAGCAGCCGACAGGCTGAGAACACTGAAGCTTTCTTT.

As regards this clone: At one boundary the junction diverges from the germline segment, which might be a read error. This chain connects TRBV7-9 to TRBJ2-7; perhaps TRBD1 as D (5 bases). This CDR3 has 12 amino acids. Germline lookup yields CDR1 SEHNR and CDR2 FQNEAQ (reference sequence). In nucleotides, the CDR3 is TGTTCCAGCAGCTCTCAGGGATTCGAGCAGTACTTC. It translates to CSSSSQGFEQYF. Full variable domain (missing parts from reference TRBV7-9 and TRBJ2-7): DTGVSQNPRHKITKRGQNVTFRCDPISEHNRLYWYRQTLGQGPEFLTYFQNEAQLEKSRLLSDRFSAERPKGSFSTLEIQRTEQGDSAMYLCSSSSQGFEQYFGPGTRLTVT.

This clone has only one observation. The chain combines TRBV9 with TRBJ2-2; a weak D match, TRBD2 (6 bases). Germline V gene sequence: CDR1 SGDLS, CDR2 YYNGEE. V shed 6 bases and J shed 2 bases, with 14 bases lying between them. This CDR3 spans 15 amino acids. The CDR3 spells CASNVAGINTGELFF. In nucleotides, the CDR3 is TGTGCCAGCAATGTGGCGGGGATTAACACCGGGGAGCTGTTTTTT.

This sequence joins TRBV27 and TRBJ1-5, with TRBD1 matching 9 bases. J was trimmed by 4 bases and V by 8 bases; bases with no gene match: 3. Germline V lookup: CDR1 MNHEY, CDR2 SMNVEV (reference sequence). This CDR3 comprises 13 residues. CDR3 residues: CASGDRENQPQHF. The CDR3 region has the DNA TGTGCCAGCGGGGACAGGGAAAATCAGCCCCAGCATTTT.

This chain joins TRBV7-2 and TRBJ2-1; 9 bases match TRBD2. V lost 1 base, J lost 7 bases, and 11 bases stayed unmatched. The CDR3 has 17 amino acids. From germline, CDR1 is SGHTA and CDR2 FQGNSA. The chain's CDR3 is CASSLGGSGGIVNEQFF. The CDR3 bases are TGTGCCAGCAGCTTAGGGGGGAGCGGGGGGATAGTTAATGAGCAGTTCTTC.

This clone turned up a few times. The CDR3 region is CASTPEGGRDTGELFF. The CDR3 region has the DNA TGTGCCAGCACCCCCGAGGGGGGGCGAGACACCGGGGAGCTGTTTTTT. The chain combines TRBV7-9 with TRBJ2-2; TRBD2 might be the D (7 bases). V lost 7 bases and J 3 bases, leaving 18 bases between the germline ends. Germline V lookup: CDR1 SEHNR, CDR2 FQNEAQ (reference sequence). This CDR3 spans 16 amino acids. The full variable domain, rest sourced from reference TRBV7-9 and TRBJ2-2, is DTGVSQNPRHKITKRGQNVTFRCDPISEHNRLYWYRQTLGQGPEFLTYFQNEAQLEKSRLLSDRFSAERPKGSFSTLEIQRTEQGDSAMYLCASTPEGGRDTGELFFGEGSRLTVL.

The chain joins TRBV6-1 to TRBJ1-5; no clear D. CDR3 length: 13 residues. V was pared by 3 bases and J by 7 bases, with 10 bases between. Germline V gene data show CDR1 as MNHNS and CDR2 as SASEGT. The CDR3 sequence: CASSEVRGQPQHF. CDR3 sequence (DNA): TGTGCCAGCAGTGAGGTGCGCGGGCAGCCCCAGCATTTT.

The chain has TRBV6-1 and TRBJ1-4; 7 bases agree with TRBD1. CDR3 length equals 14 residues. The junction had 1 base not matched to a gene; V was cut back by 4 bases and J by 2 bases. Germline assignment: CDR1 MNHNS and CDR2 SASEGT. The DNA for the CDR3 is TGTGCCAGCAGTGCGACAGGGACTAATGAAAAACTGTTTTTT. Residues: CASSATGTNEKLFF.

This clone is termed medium-sized. The rearrangement uses TRBV6-5 and TRBJ1-1; D may be TRBD1 (5 bases). V was trimmed by 3 bases and J by 6 bases, leaving 17 bases between them. Germline CDR1 and CDR2: MNHEY and SVGAGI. This CDR3 contains 15 residues. This chain's CDR3 is CASSYGIGRAPEAFF. The CDR3 bases are TGTGCCAGCAGTTATGGGATTGGCAGGGCCCCTGAAGCTTTCTTT.

The J gene is TRBJ2-3, the V gene TRBV6-5, with 9 bases lining up with TRBD2. The CDR3 is made up of 14 amino acids. In germline, CDR1 is MNHEY, CDR2 SVGAGI. Trimming at V came to 3 bases and at J to 7 bases, leaving 5 bases not matched to a gene. The DNA for the CDR3 is TGTGCCAGCAGTTATGCGGGGGGGCGGAATACGCAGTATTTT. This encodes CASSYAGGRNTQYF.

The gene calls are TRBV5-1 and TRBJ1-1, with D perhaps TRBD1 (6 bases). V was cut by 1 base and J by 4 bases, with 17 bases left in between. The germline V gene encodes CDR1 SGHRS and CDR2 YFSETQ. This CDR3 comprises 16 residues. The CDR3 protein is CASSLSSGGASTEAFF. The CDR3 nucleotides are TGCGCCAGCAGCTTGTCGTCGGGGGGCGCGAGCACTGAAGCTTTCTTT.

This clone was observed a handful of times. This rearrangement joins TRBV28 to TRBJ1-4; TRBD1 matches at 7 bases. Germline loops: CDR1 MDHEN, CDR2 SYDVKM. J lost 1 base, V lost 4 bases, and 9 bases had no gene match. CDR3 length equals 17 residues. CDR3 in amino acids: CASSYTQGRRTNEKLFF. CDR3 in DNA: TGTGCCAGCAGTTATACACAGGGGAGAAGAACTAATGAAAAACTGTTTTTT.

This clone was seen just once. J is TRBJ1-6 and V is TRBV28; 8 bases line up with TRBD1. The CDR3 runs to 15 residues. Trimming cost V 6 bases and J 12 bases; bases outside gene matches: 13. In germline, CDR1 is MDHEN, CDR2 SYDVKM. The DNA of the CDR3 is TGTGCCAGCAGCCCCCCAACAGGGGGGGATGAACCCCTCCACTTT. Protein: CASSPPTGGDEPLHF. Together with reference TRBV28 and TRBJ1-6, the CDR3 gives the full variable domain: DVKVTQSSRYLVKRTGEKVFLECVQDMDHENMFWYRQDPGLGLRLIYFSYDVKMKEKGDIPEGYSVSREKKERFSLILESASTNQTSMYLCASSPPTGGDEPLHFGNGTRLTVT.

V is TRBV5-1 and J is TRBJ1-6; 8 bases fit TRBD1. V gave up 6 bases and J gave up 6 bases; unmatched junction bases: 5. The CDR3 contains 14 residues. Germline assignment: CDR1 SGHRS and CDR2 YFSETQ. CDR3 amino acids: CASTGQGGNSPLHF. The CDR3, as DNA: TGCGCCAGCACCGGACAGGGAGGTAATTCACCCCTCCACTTT. Full variable domain (outside the CDR3, taken from reference TRBV5-1 and TRBJ1-6): KAGVTQTPRYLIKTRGQQVTLSCSPISGHRSVSWYQQTPGQGLQFLFEYFSETQRNKGNFPGRFSGRQFSNSRSEMNVSTLELGDSALYLCASTGQGGNSPLHFGNGTRLTVT.

The chain has TRBV7-2 and TRBJ2-5, with D tentatively TRBD1 (5 bases). In germline, CDR1 is SGHTA, CDR2 FQGNSA. The V and J ends lost 5 bases and 5 bases respectively, with 18 bases between them. This CDR3 comprises 15 residues. CDR3 sequence (DNA): TGTGCCAGCAGCCCCAATCGGATGGGGCGGGAGACCCAGTACTTC. Translating it yields CASSPNRMGRETQYF.

The V and J genes are TRBV5-1 and TRBJ2-2; no clear D gene. Germline-derived CDR1 and CDR2 are SGHRS and YFSETQ. V lost 0 bases and J lost 4, with 13 bases in between. This CDR3 is 16 amino acids long. CDR3 in DNA: TGCGCCAGCAGCTTGGACCAGGTTGTGGCCACCGGGGAGCTGTTTTTT. It encodes CASSLDQVVATGELFF. The whole variable domain, remainder taken from reference TRBV5-1 and TRBJ2-2, is KAGVTQTPRYLIKTRGQQVTLSCSPISGHRSVSWYQQTPGQGLQFLFEYFSETQRNKGNFPGRFSGRQFSNSRSEMNVSTLELGDSALYLCASSLDQVVATGELFFGEGSRLTVL.

The chain links TRBV30 to TRBJ1-5; tentative D call: TRBD1 (6 bases). V lost 0 bases, J lost 0 bases, and 12 bases lay in between. This CDR3 spans 16 amino acids. Germline-derived CDR1 and CDR2 are GTSNPN and SVGIG (reference sequence). In DNA, the CDR3 is TGTGCCTGGAGTGTACGGGCAGGGGTTAGCAATCAGCCCCAGCATTTT. Its protein is CAWSVRAGVSNQPQHF.

V is TRBV7-2 and J is TRBJ2-1, with D possibly being TRBD2 (5 bases). Per the germline V gene, CDR1 is SGHTA and CDR2 is FQGNSA. The CDR3 consists of 16 residues. Trimming left V 0 bases short and J 4 bases short, with 13 bases between. The CDR3 DNA follows: TGTGCCAGCAGCTTAGCAGGAGGCTCCTGGTACAATGAGCAGTTCTTC. Translating gives CASSLAGGSWYNEQFF.

The chain links TRBV6-1 to TRBJ2-3, with a weak D call TRBD2 (6 bases). There are 15 residues in the CDR3. Germline V gene data show CDR1 as MNHNS and CDR2 as SASEGT. V shed 4 bases and J shed 0 bases, with 11 bases lying between them. Written as DNA, the CDR3 is TGTGCCAGCAGTGCGGCGGGATCTAGCACAGATACGCAGTATTTT. This sequence encodes CASSAAGSSTDTQYF.